Reported below is one T cell receptor (beta chain). This clonotype was recorded a few times. The clone's antigen remains unknown. No much larger clone exists at a distance of one base, and base qualities are not known. The data stem from a study of T cells in Graves' hyperthyroidism and ophthalmopathy (dated by TCRdb to the late 2010s). In the study overall: Peripheral blood was sampled at the time of initial diagnosis, prior to any treatment. A discovery cohort of approximately 100 patients, about 44 with Graves' ophthalmopathy and approximately 57 with stable Graves' hyperthyroidism, was used to find distinguishing TCR V-J signatures. An independent validation cohort of around 19 hyperthyroidism patients and 15 or so patients who later progressed to ophthalmopathy tested prospective prediction of ophthalmopathy. The 100 or so discovery patients were randomly split 7:3 into training and test sets. In addition, the study compared T-cell repertoires in thyroid tissue and in blood from a handful of Graves' hyperthyroidism patients. After sampling, hyperthyroidism patients received methimazole starting at 30 mg daily, and ophthalmopathy patients received high-dose intravenous methylprednisolone. The paper reports TCR Vbeta CDR3 sequencing of fewer than 150 peripheral blood samples: under 45 ophthalmopathy, under 80 hyperthyroidism and about 17 progressor patients. What the authors observed across the whole study: In validation, progression to ophthalmopathy was predicted by the model with 70.59% sensitivity and about 72% specificity, a median of around 5.9 months before onset. Most expanded thyroid clonotypes (frequency above 0.001) were also detected in blood, suggesting blood repertoires may reflect thyroid immune responses. A model built on a 13 V-J signature distinguished ophthalmopathy from stable hyperthyroidism, reaching about 88% sensitivity and about 81% specificity in cross-validation and 80%/75% in testing. Sample size was not statistically predetermined, and investigators were not blinded to group allocation.

Amplification of TCR beta CDR3 regions was carried out from RNA transcripts. For the first round of RT-PCR on the TCR CDR3, the HTBI primer set was used together with the Qiagen OneStep RT-PCR kit. Libraries were constructed in a second round of multiplex PCR, after which size selection and purification were carried out. Paired-end sequencing of the libraries was performed with 100 bp reads on an Illumina HiSeq2000. On the authors' methods: Raw data were processed with SOAPnuke, discarding reads with adapters, uncalled bases, mean Phred below 15, or no exact constant-primer or identifier match. High-quality paired reads were merged using COPE v1.2.5, and each unique nucleotide sequence was defined as a clonotype. MiTCR v1.1 was used to align clonotypes to the IMGT TRBV, TRBD and TRBJ reference segments. The analysis included only V-J combinations with a frequency above 0.0001, which together covered approximately 99% of the repertoires. A TCS score was defined as the ratio between F50 (clonal expansion) and ExV (chaos), using BLOSUM62-based TCRdist between CDR3 peptides within each V-J. Welch's t-statistics and random forest reduced some 510 V-J features to some 14, which were used in a naive Bayes classifier (R e1071). TCRdb passed the public sequencing reads through fastp at Q25 and MiXCR, retaining productive beta sequences. Each entry merges the rows of one CDR3 protein and shows their most common DNA and genes. None of the V and J calls come from the authors' own analysis; TCRdb made them. Within this sample are about 530,000 distinct CDR3 sequences, with roughly 17% of them counted one time only. Roughly 15% of the sample belongs to the ten largest clones.

V has 8 bases trimmed and J has 5 bases trimmed; junction bases matching no gene number 17. The CDR3 holds 18 amino acids from the cysteine to the phenylalanine. The kept DNA is CDR3 alone, 54 bases in frame from the first base. In the ophthalmopathy patients, disease was moderately to severely active, with a Clinical Activity Score of 3 or more, a NOSPECS grade of 4 or more, and a duration of less than 3 months. Exclusion was applied to patients with uncontrolled infections, other autoimmune diseases, pregnancy or lactation. Diagnoses were based on clinical symptoms, serum thyroxine and TRAb, thyroid ultrasound and orbital computed tomography. PBMCs were separated from over 9 ml of fresh peripheral blood using Ficoll-Paque density gradient centrifugation. Total RNA was extracted using Trizol reagent, and RNA quality was assessed on an Agilent 2100 Bioanalyzer.

Sequencing input: blood. The sequence was obtained from a woman younger than 30 with Graves' ophthalmopathy. The chain was built from TRBV12-3 or TRBV12-4 and TRBJ2-7; TRBD2 aligns with 14 central bases. The sequence in DNA is TGTGCCAGCGGAAGTCGACTAGCGGGGGGGCTTGGAACCCACGAGCAGTACTTC. Protein translation: CASGSRLAGGLGTHEQYF.